Listed below are T cell receptor beta chains from one sample, sequenced in a study of T cells in Graves' hyperthyroidism and ophthalmopathy. MiXCR, applied by TCRdb to the multiplex PCR reads, yields one record per CDR3 protein. The table includes about 200,000 distinct CDR3 sequences, around 18% detected once. The sequencing sample was made of blood. The receptors stem from a middle-aged man with Graves' hyperthyroidism. Both conserved end residues are trimmed from each CDR3. Each record gives: J gene, V gene, CDR3 protein.

TRBJ1-1 | TRBV7-3 | ASSGGADTEAF
TRBJ2-2 | TRBV6-6 | ASSYQETGELF
TRBJ2-5 | TRBV19 | ASRTDEKGETQY
TRBJ2-1 | TRBV7-3 | ASSSDPGNEQF
TRBJ2-7 | TRBV4-2 | ASSHLALGYEQY
TRBJ2-6 | TRBV12-3/TRBV12-4 | ASSFFGANVLT
TRBJ2-5 | TRBV6-1 | ASSDATGGTQY
TRBJ2-1 | TRBV18 | ASSRPGQGDNEQF
TRBJ1-2 | TRBV18 | ASSPGRDYGYT
TRBJ2-2 | TRBV7-8 | ASSGSGGAGTGELF
TRBJ2-4 | TRBV6-2/TRBV6-3 | AGSYGVGPGGPDIQY
TRBJ1-1 | TRBV29-1 | SVWHRGENTEAF
TRBJ2-7 | TRBV27 | ASRRQGGLYEQY
TRBJ1-5 | TRBV18 | ASSPRETDRNQPQH
TRBJ1-2 | TRBV5-8 | ASGYRDRTYGYT
TRBJ2-5 | TRBV10-3 | AISEGQSLQETQY
TRBJ1-2 | TRBV20-1 | SATDTPYGYT
TRBJ2-7 | TRBV3-1 | ASSQVNPFFNLGQY
TRBJ1-1 | TRBV6-1 | ASRLIRAGDTEAF
TRBJ2-3 | TRBV12-3/TRBV12-4 | ASSLDRGWTDTQY
TRBJ2-3 | TRBV5-4 | ASSFWDYTWRTQY
TRBJ2-7 | TRBV10-1 | ASSEWATVGYEQY
TRBJ2-3 | TRBV6-2/TRBV6-3 | ASMSRGLTDTQY
TRBJ2-3 | TRBV27 | ASRGTSGGTDTQY
TRBJ2-7 | TRBV6-6 | ASSYPSGGDGEQY
TRBJ2-2 | TRBV4-2 | ASSPSPVNTGELF
TRBJ2-4 | TRBV30 | AWSAQENIQY
TRBJ2-7 | TRBV10-3 | AIRTEIAGEQY
TRBJ2-7 | TRBV9 | ASSVGQGSSEQC
TRBJ2-1 | TRBV30 | AWSLKWGQHEQF
TRBJ1-6 | TRBV7-9 | ASSLVQGPSSPLH
TRBJ1-1 | TRBV18 | ASSPLGQGIAEAF
TRBJ1-5 | TRBV7-8 | ASSLAGIGNQPQH
TRBJ2-2 | TRBV13 | ASSTGTIENTGELF
TRBJ2-4 | TRBV3-1 | ASSQDRGIQY
TRBJ2-6 | TRBV20-1 | SAPIRDTQSGANVLT
TRBJ1-5 | TRBV10-3 | AISRDRAPNQPQH